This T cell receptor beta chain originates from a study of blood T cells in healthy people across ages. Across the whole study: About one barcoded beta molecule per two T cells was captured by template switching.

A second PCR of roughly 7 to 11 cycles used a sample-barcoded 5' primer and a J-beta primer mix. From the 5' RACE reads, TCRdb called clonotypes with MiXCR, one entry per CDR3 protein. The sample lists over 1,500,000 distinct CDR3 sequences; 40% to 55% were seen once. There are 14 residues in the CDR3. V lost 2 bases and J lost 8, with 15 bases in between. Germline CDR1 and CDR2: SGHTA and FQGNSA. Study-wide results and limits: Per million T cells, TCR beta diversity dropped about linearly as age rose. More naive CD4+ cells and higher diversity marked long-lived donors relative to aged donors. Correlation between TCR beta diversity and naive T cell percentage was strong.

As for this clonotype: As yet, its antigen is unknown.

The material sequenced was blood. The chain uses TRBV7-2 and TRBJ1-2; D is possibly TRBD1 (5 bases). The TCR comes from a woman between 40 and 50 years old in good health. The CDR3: CASSLNEGLGGYTF. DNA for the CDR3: TGTGCCAGCAGCTTAAATGAGGGGCTGGGGGGCTACACCTTC.